Listed here are 17 T cell receptor beta chains from one sample, sequenced in a study of cytomegalovirus exposure and HLA in healthy donors. Sequencing used immunoSEQ multiplex PCR; TCRdb keeps in-frame clones, though not all of them. The data show 150,000 to 200,000 clones, with around 80% seen just once and 1.2% held by the top ten. Source material: PBMCs. The receptors were gathered from a woman in her twenties or thirties in good health and CMV-seronegative.

The rearrangement links TRBV6-5 to TRBJ1-2; no definite D call. The CDR3 totals 13 residues. The V gene lost 2 bases and the J gene lost 8 bases, with 12 bases spanning the gap. Germline V lookup: CDR1 MNHEY, CDR2 SVGAGI. CDR3 nucleotides: TGTGCCAGCAGTTACCCTCACGGGAGAGGCTACACCTTC. Its protein product is CASSYPHGRGYTF.

The genes are TRBV11-3 and TRBJ2-5; D might be TRBD2 (5 bases). The CDR3 is 16 amino acids. The ends were cut back, 1 base at V and 1 base at J, with 13 bases in the middle. Germline loops: CDR1 SGHNT, CDR2 YENEEA. The DNA for the CDR3 is TGTGCCAGCAGCTTAGGTGCGGGTGCTATCCAAGAGACCCAGTACTTC. Translation: CASSLGAGAIQETQYF.

The chain has TRBV5-6 and TRBJ1-4, with D maybe TRBD1 (5 bases). Germline CDR1 reads SGHDT; CDR2 reads YYEEEE. Trimming cost V 5 bases and J 7 bases, with 15 bases left between them. The CDR3 loop spans 14 amino acids. Here the CDR3 reads CASSLRGLGEKLFF. The CDR3 nucleotides read TGTGCCAGCAGTTTACGGGGGTTGGGTGAAAAACTGTTTTTT.

The chain carries TRBV30 and TRBJ2-7; D might be TRBD2 (5 bases). Germline CDR1 reads GTSNPN; CDR2 reads SVGIG (reference sequence). This CDR3 comprises 14 residues. The V end lost 0 bases, the J end lost 4 bases, and 13 bases lay between the germline ends. CDR3 sequence reads: CAWSVGLAPYEQYF. CDR3 DNA sequence: TGTGCCTGGAGTGTAGGCCTAGCCCCTTACGAGCAGTACTTC.

V gene TRBV5-5 combines with J gene TRBJ2-7, with 10 bases matching TRBD2. CDR3 size: 14 residues. Germline V lookup: CDR1 SGHKS, CDR2 YYEKEE (reference sequence). The junction had 0 bases not matched to a gene; V was cut back by 0 bases and J by 3 bases. DNA for the CDR3: TGTGCCAGCAGCTTGGCTAGCGGGAGCTACGAGCAGTACTTC. It codes for CASSLASGSYEQYF.

The chain recombines TRBV6-5 with TRBJ2-3; TRBD1 agrees at 10 bases. Trimming cost V 6 bases and J 4 bases; bases outside gene matches: 4. Germline V gene sequence: CDR1 MNHEY, CDR2 SVGAGI. This CDR3 contains 14 residues. As DNA, the CDR3 is TGTGCCAGCAGGTGGGACAGGGGCGCAGATACGCAGTATTTT. This sequence encodes CASRWDRGADTQYF.

The chain uses TRBV18 and TRBJ1-1; 11 bases agree with TRBD1. The V and J ends lost 4 bases and 4 bases, in that order; junction bases with no gene match: 11. The CDR3 spans 17 residues. Germline loops: CDR1 KGHSH, CDR2 LQKENI. The CDR3: CASSLRTGGEGLTEAFF. In DNA, the CDR3 is TGTGCCAGCTCACTTAGGACAGGGGGCGAAGGGCTCACTGAAGCTTTCTTT.

V gene TRBV27 combines with J gene TRBJ1-2, with D perhaps TRBD1 (6 bases). The V gene's germline CDR1 is MNHEY and CDR2 SMNVEV (reference sequence). This CDR3 region has 14 residues. The germline V and J ends were trimmed by 4 bases and 4 bases, with 13 bases remaining between them. This CDR3 is CASSSGQTPYGYTF. CDR3 coding DNA: TGTGCCAGCAGTTCCGGACAGACCCCCTATGGCTACACCTTC.

The chain employs TRBV18 and TRBJ2-7; a weak D match, TRBD2 (6 bases). The CDR3 consists of 17 residues. V lost 1 base, J lost 2 bases, and 18 bases lay in between. Germline values: CDR1 KGHSH, CDR2 LQKENI. CDR3 DNA sequence: TGTGCCAGCTCACCACAACCTGGGTCGTCGGGGGCCTACGAGCAGTACTTC. Its translation is CASSPQPGSSGAYEQYF.

The chain has TRBV6-1 and TRBJ1-5; 8 nucleotides agree with TRBD1. This CDR3 is 15 amino acids long. The germline V gene encodes CDR1 MNHNS and CDR2 SASEGT. Trimming cost V 6 bases and J 2 bases; bases outside gene matches: 6. The CDR3, as DNA: TGTGCCAGCAGGCGGACAGGGACGGGCAATCAGCCCCAGCATTTT. This gives the protein CASRRTGTGNQPQHF.

The V gene is TRBV11-2, the J gene TRBJ1-1; TRBD1 is a possible D gene (5 bases). The CDR3 is made up of 13 amino acids. Trimming cost V 6 bases and J 7 bases, with 15 bases left between them. Germline CDR1 reads SGHAT; CDR2 reads FQNNGV. The CDR3 region is CASRGQGRHEAFF. The DNA for the CDR3 is TGTGCCAGCAGGGGCCAGGGCCGACATGAAGCTTTCTTT.

The chain is built from TRBV27 and TRBJ2-7; D is possibly TRBD2 (5 bases). Germline loops: CDR1 MNHEY, CDR2 SMNVEV (reference sequence). The CDR3 runs to 14 residues. Trimming pared 5 bases from V and 7 bases from J, leaving 18 bases between. The DNA of the CDR3 is TGTGCCAGCAGTCCCTCCCCCCGGGGTTTTGAGCAGTACTTC. This gives the protein CASSPSPRGFEQYF.

CDR3 region: CASSARDRRIYGYTF. In DNA, the CDR3 is TGTGCCAGCAGTGCTCGGGACAGGAGAATCTATGGCTACACCTTC. J is TRBJ1-2 and V is TRBV28, with 8 nucleotides matching TRBD1. The length of the CDR3 is 15 residues. CDR1 MDHEN and CDR2 SYDVKM come from the germline V gene. The trim removed 5 bases at V and 4 bases at J, leaving 9 bases unmatched.

The sample holds a few counts of this clone. The chain uses TRBV11-2 and TRBJ2-1; 12 bases line up with TRBD2. The trim removed 3 bases at V and 7 bases at J, leaving 4 bases unmatched. The CDR3 contains 15 residues. Looked up from germline, CDR1 is SGHAT and CDR2 is FQNNGV. The CDR3 nucleotides read TGTGCCAGCAGCTTTGGACTAGCGGGACCTAATGAGCAGTTCTTC. This codes for CASSFGLAGPNEQFF.

The chain recombines TRBV28 with TRBJ2-3; 10 bases fit TRBD2. The CDR3 runs to 14 residues. Germline V gene lookup returns CDR1 MDHEN and CDR2 SYDVKM. J was trimmed by 3 bases and V by 6 bases; bases with no gene match: 3. The CDR3 region is CASRTSGDTDTQYF. CDR3 bases: TGTGCCAGCAGAACTAGCGGGGATACAGATACGCAGTATTTT.

J is TRBJ2-7 and V is TRBV9, with 9 bases aligning to TRBD1. V trimming: 4 bases; J trimming: 4 bases; junction bases outside the gene matches: 9. The germline V gene has CDR1 SGDLS and CDR2 YYNGEE. The CDR3 is made up of 15 amino acids. The CDR3: CASSFHDRGEYEQYF. The CDR3 DNA follows: TGTGCCAGCAGCTTCCATGACAGGGGGGAATACGAGCAGTACTTC.

This chain uses TRBV6-6 with TRBJ1-1; D is unresolved. The ends were cut back, 5 bases at V and 1 base at J, with 8 bases in the middle. Germline V gene lookup returns CDR1 MNHNY and CDR2 SVGAGI (reference sequence). The CDR3 runs to 13 residues. The CDR3 spells CASSLPRNTEAFF. The CDR3 coding sequence is TGTGCCAGCAGTCTCCCCAGGAACACTGAAGCTTTCTTT.